These 17 T cell receptor beta chains originate from one sample sequenced in a study of blood T cell repertoires in COVID-19. Only in-frame clones appear in the TCRdb table, and some are missing; sequencing was by immunoSEQ multiplex PCR. The table records 230,000 or so clones, about 83% of them present only once. Material for sequencing was peripheral blood. These receptors all stem from a man aged 40-55 years with active or convalescent COVID-19.

The chain links TRBV6-1 to TRBJ1-6; D ambiguous. The germline V and J ends were trimmed by 3 bases and 6 bases, with 6 bases remaining between them. Germline-derived CDR1 and CDR2 are MNHNS and SASEGT. The CDR3 spans 13 residues. The CDR3: CASSDLPNSPLHF. The DNA for the CDR3 is TGTGCCAGCAGTGACCTACCTAATTCACCCCTCCACTTT.

The sample holds one count of this clone. The chain joins TRBV5-6 to TRBJ2-2; D gene unclear. CDR3 size: 16 residues. Trimming took off 1 base at V and 2 bases at J, with 12 bases between the two ends. Per the germline V gene, CDR1 is SGHDT and CDR2 is YYEEEE. The CDR3 spells CASSLRFRLNTGELFF. In DNA form, the CDR3 reads TGTGCCAGCAGCTTGAGGTTCCGACTCAACACCGGGGAGCTGTTTTTT.

This clone was counted a single time. The J gene is TRBJ1-2, the V gene TRBV7-2; D uncertain. The germline gives CDR1 SGHTA, CDR2 FQGNSA. V shed 2 bases and J shed 5 bases, with 6 bases lying between them. The CDR3 spans 12 residues. In nucleotides, the CDR3 is TGTGCCAGCAGCTTACAGGCATATGGCTACACCTTC. Translation gives CASSLQAYGYTF.

V usage is TRBV9 and J usage is TRBJ2-5, with D possibly matching TRBD1 (6 bases). The V end was cut by 5 bases, the J end by 3 bases, with 17 bases between. CDR1 and CDR2 (germline): SGDLS, YYNGEE. The CDR3 has 15 amino acids. The CDR3 is CASSSGATAKETQYF. Here the CDR3 DNA reads TGTGCCAGCAGTTCAGGGGCTACAGCAAAAGAGACCCAGTACTTC.

The chain uses TRBV19 and TRBJ1-1; D remains ambiguous. This CDR3 comprises 13 residues. CDR1 and CDR2 (germline): LNHDA, SQIVND (reference sequence). V was pared by 7 bases and J by 5 bases, with 14 bases between. This chain's CDR3 is CASKVKGSTEAFF. The DNA of the CDR3 is TGTGCCAGTAAGGTGAAAGGGAGTACTGAAGCTTTCTTT.

As concerns this clone: The identical CDR3 is also encoded by other nucleotide sequences in the sample. This chain links TRBV27 with TRBJ2-5; maybe TRBD1 (8 bases). CDR3 length: 14 amino acids. V lost 5 bases to trimming and J lost 5 bases, with 15 bases between them. Germline lookup yields CDR1 MNHEY and CDR2 SMNVEV (reference sequence). CDR3 coding DNA: TGTGCCAGCAGTCCATACAGGGGGGGTGAGACCCAGTACTTC. It yields the protein CASSPYRGGETQYF.

The chain uses TRBV18 and TRBJ2-2, with 10 bases aligning to TRBD1. The germline V gene encodes CDR1 KGHSH and CDR2 LQKENI. The CDR3 contains 15 residues. J gave up 4 bases and V 1 base, and 0 bases lay outside the gene matches. The CDR3 sequence: CASSPRQGATGELFF. CDR3 DNA: TGTGCCAGCTCACCACGACAGGGGGCCACCGGGGAGCTGTTTTTT.

The chain carries TRBV19 and TRBJ2-1, with TRBD2 as a possible D gene (5 bases). The length of the CDR3 is 12 residues. Germline-derived CDR1 and CDR2 are LNHDA and SQIVND (reference sequence). Trimming removed 3 bases at V and 7 bases at J, with 7 bases between. CDR3 loop: CASSIWENEQFF. CDR3 in DNA: TGTGCCAGTAGTATTTGGGAGAATGAGCAGTTCTTC.

The chain employs TRBV10-3 and TRBJ2-5, with D tentatively TRBD1 (6 bases). Germline CDR1 reads ENHRY; CDR2 reads SYGVKD. The CDR3 covers 15 residues. The ends were cut back, 2 bases at V and 4 bases at J, with 14 bases in the middle. CDR3 nucleotide sequence: TGTGCCATCAGTGAGCTTGGGGGCCCCGGAGAGACCCAGTACTTC. It is translated as CAISELGGPGETQYF.

The chain has TRBV5-1 and TRBJ2-7; D is perhaps TRBD2 (5 bases). The CDR3 length is 17 residues. Trimming shortened V by 1 base and J by 0 bases, and 17 bases separated the two germline ends. Germline CDR1 SGHRS, CDR2 YFSETQ. CDR3 in amino acids: CASSLKSGFFNSYEQYF. As DNA, the CDR3 is TGCGCCAGCAGCTTGAAGAGCGGCTTCTTCAACTCCTACGAGCAGTACTTC. Looking up the rest from reference TRBV5-1 and TRBJ2-7 gives the full variable domain: KAGVTQTPRYLIKTRGQQVTLSCSPISGHRSVSWYQQTPGQGLQFLFEYFSETQRNKGNFPGRFSGRQFSNSRSEMNVSTLELGDSALYLCASSLKSGFFNSYEQYFGPGTRLTVT.

V gene TRBV5-1 combines with J gene TRBJ2-7; D remains unclear. CDR1 is SGHRS, CDR2 YFSETQ, per germline. This CDR3 spans 15 amino acids. Trimming cost V 0 bases and J 1 base, with 11 bases left between them. DNA of the CDR3: TGCGCCAGCAGCTTGGCCTCAATCGGGTCCTACGAGCAGTACTTC. Protein sequence: CASSLASIGSYEQYF.

The V gene is TRBV7-3, the J gene TRBJ2-1; possibly TRBD2 for D (5 bases). The CDR3 is 16 amino acids. Looked up from germline, CDR1 is SGHTA and CDR2 is FQGTGA. V was shortened by 5 bases and J by 9 bases, with 23 bases between the two germline ends. CDR3 DNA: TGTGCCAGCAGCCCAAACCTCGGACTGGCGGTGAGTGAGCAGTTCTTC. As protein: CASSPNLGLAVSEQFF.

The CDR3 nucleotides are TGCAGCGTTGAAGGCCGACAGGGGGGGAACACTGAAGCTTTCTTT. Amino acids: CSVEGRQGGNTEAFF. This rearrangement joins TRBV29-1 to TRBJ1-1; 9 bases fit TRBD1. Looked up from germline, CDR1 is SQVTM and CDR2 is ANQGSEA. The CDR3 runs 15 residues. With 1 base clipped from V and 1 base from J, the junction kept 4 bases outside the gene matches.

J is TRBJ2-3 and V is TRBV11-2, with D tentatively TRBD1 (5 bases). The V end was cut by 0 bases, the J end by 3 bases, with 10 bases between. The CDR3 is made up of 15 amino acids. CDR1 is SGHAT, CDR2 FQNNGV, per germline. DNA of the CDR3: TGTGCCAGCAGCTTAGACGCAGGGAAGACAGATACGCAGTATTTT. It is translated as CASSLDAGKTDTQYF.

This clone turned up a few times. The chain has TRBV5-4 and TRBJ2-7, with 9 bases identical to TRBD1. Germline lookup yields CDR1 SGHNT and CDR2 YYREEE (reference sequence). After removal of 0 bases from V and 4 bases from J, the junction contained 5 bases not matched to a gene. The CDR3 extends over 15 amino acids. CDR3 DNA sequence: TGTGCCAGCAGCTTGGAATCGGGACAGGGTTACGAGCAGTACTTC. Its protein product is CASSLESGQGYEQYF.

The chain combines TRBV6-1 with TRBJ1-2, with D uncertain. The germline gives CDR1 MNHNS, CDR2 SASEGT. V was clipped by 1 base and J by 7 bases, with 19 bases between them. The CDR3 runs 16 residues. The CDR3 region is CASSEVTVGSRGGYTF. The CDR3 DNA reads as TGTGCCAGCAGTGAAGTTACAGTGGGGAGCCGGGGTGGCTACACCTTC.

This clone was recorded a few times. This chain links TRBV25-1 with TRBJ1-6; 9 bases are shared with TRBD1. Germline loops: CDR1 MGHDK, CDR2 SYGVNS. Germline trimming cut 6 bases from V and 8 bases from J; bases unmatched to any gene: 2. This CDR3 comprises 13 residues. CDR3 in DNA: TGTGCCAGCAGGGGACAGGGAGATTCACCCCTCCACTTT. This codes for CASRGQGDSPLHF.